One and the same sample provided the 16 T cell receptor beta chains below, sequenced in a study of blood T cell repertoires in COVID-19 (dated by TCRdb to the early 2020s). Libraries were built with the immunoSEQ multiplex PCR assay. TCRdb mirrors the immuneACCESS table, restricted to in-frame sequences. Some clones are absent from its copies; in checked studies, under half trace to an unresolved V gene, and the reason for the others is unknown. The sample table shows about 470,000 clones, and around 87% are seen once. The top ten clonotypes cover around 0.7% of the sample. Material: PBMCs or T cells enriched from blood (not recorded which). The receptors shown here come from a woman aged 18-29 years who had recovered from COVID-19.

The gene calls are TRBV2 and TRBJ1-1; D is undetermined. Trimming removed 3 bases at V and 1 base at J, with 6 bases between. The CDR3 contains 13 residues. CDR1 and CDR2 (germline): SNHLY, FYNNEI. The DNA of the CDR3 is TGTGCCAGCAGTGACAGTGGGAACACTGAAGCTTTCTTT. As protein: CASSDSGNTEAFF. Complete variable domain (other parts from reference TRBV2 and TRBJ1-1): EPEVTQTPSHQVTQMGQEVILRCVPISNHLYFYWYRQILGQKVEFLVSFYNNEISEKSEIFDDQFSVERPDGSNFTLKIRSTKLEDSAMYFCASSDSGNTEAFFGQGTRLTVV.

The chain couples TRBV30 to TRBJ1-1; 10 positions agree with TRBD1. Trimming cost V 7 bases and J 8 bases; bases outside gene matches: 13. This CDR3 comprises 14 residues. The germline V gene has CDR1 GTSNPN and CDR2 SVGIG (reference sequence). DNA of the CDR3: TGTGCCTTTCACCGGGACAGGGGCTATATCGAAGCTTTCTTT. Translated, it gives CAFHRDRGYIEAFF.

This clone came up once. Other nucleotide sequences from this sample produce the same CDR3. The CDR3 region has the DNA TGTGCCAGCAGCTTGGGACAGGGTTCCTACGAGCAGTACTTC. Its protein is CASSLGQGSYEQYF. V usage is TRBV5-6 and J usage is TRBJ2-7; 7 nucleotides align to TRBD1. V gave up 0 bases and J gave up 1 base; unmatched junction bases: 1. Germline-derived CDR1 and CDR2 are SGHDT and YYEEEE. CDR3 length equals 14 residues.

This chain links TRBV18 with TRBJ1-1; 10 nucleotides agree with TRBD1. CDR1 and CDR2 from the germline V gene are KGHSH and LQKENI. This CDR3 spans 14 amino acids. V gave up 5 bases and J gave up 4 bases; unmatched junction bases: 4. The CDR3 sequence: CASSGDRGGTEAFF. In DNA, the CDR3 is TGTGCCAGCTCAGGGGACAGGGGAGGCACTGAAGCTTTCTTT.

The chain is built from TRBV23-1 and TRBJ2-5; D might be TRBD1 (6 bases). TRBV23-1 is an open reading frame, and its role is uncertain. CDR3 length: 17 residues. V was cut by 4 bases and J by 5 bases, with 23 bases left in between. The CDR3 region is CASSRFPYRVVGETQYF. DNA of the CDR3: TGCGCCAGCAGTCGCTTTCCTTACAGGGTCGTTGGCGAGACCCAGTACTTC.

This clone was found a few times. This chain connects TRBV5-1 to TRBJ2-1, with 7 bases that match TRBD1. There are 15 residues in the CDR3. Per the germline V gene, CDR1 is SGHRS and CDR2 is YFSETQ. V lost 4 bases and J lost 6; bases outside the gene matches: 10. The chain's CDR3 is CASSLGDSLINEQFF. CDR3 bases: TGCGCCAGCAGCCTGGGGGACAGTCTTATCAATGAGCAGTTCTTC.

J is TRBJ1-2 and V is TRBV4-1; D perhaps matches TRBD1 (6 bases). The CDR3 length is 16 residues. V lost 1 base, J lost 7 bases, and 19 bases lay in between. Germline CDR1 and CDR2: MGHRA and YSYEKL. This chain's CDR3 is CASSQGSGTLSGGYTF. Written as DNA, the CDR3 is TGCGCCAGCAGCCAAGGATCAGGGACACTATCGGGTGGCTACACCTTC.

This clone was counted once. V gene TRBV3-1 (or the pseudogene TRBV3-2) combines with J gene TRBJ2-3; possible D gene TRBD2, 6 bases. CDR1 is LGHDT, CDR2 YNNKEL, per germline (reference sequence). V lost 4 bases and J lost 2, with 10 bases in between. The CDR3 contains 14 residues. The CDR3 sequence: CASSRDFHTDTQYF. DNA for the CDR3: TGTGCCAGCAGCCGGGACTTCCACACAGATACGCAGTATTTT.

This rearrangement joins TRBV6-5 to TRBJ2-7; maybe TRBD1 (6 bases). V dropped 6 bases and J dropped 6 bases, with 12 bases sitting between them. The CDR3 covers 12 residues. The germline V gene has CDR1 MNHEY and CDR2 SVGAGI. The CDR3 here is CASSRLTGEQYF. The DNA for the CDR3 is TGTGCCAGCAGCCGCTTGACAGGCGAGCAGTACTTC.

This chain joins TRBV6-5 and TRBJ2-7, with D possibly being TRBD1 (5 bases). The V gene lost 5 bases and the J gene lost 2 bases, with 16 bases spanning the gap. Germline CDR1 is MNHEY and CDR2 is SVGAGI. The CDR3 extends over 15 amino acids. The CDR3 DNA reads TGTGCCAGCAGTCTCACCCAGGGTGGCCCCTACGAGCAGTACTTC. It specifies CASSLTQGGPYEQYF.

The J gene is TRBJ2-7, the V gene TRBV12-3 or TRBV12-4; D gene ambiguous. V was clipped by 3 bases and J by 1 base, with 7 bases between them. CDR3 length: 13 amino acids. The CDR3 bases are TGTGCCAGCAGTTTCGGAGCTTCCTACGAGCAGTACTTC. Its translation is CASSFGASYEQYF.

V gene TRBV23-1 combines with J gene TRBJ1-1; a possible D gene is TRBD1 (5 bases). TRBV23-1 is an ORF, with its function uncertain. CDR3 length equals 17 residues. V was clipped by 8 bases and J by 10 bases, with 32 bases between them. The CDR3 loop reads CASATSPTGPWDKRAFF. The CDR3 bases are TGCGCCAGCGCCACCTCACCCACAGGACCCTGGGATAAGAGAGCTTTCTTT.

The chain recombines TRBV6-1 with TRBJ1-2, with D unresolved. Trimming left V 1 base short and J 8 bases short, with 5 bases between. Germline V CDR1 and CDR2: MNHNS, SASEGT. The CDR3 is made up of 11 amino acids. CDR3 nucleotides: TGTGCCAGCAGTGAAGGGGAGGGCTACACCTTC. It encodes CASSEGEGYTF.

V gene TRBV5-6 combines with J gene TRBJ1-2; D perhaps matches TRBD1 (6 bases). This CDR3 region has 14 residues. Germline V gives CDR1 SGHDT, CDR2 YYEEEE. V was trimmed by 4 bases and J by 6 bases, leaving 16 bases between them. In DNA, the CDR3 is TGTGCCAGCAGCCTGGACAGTCCGGGGAATGGCTACACCTTC. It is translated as CASSLDSPGNGYTF.

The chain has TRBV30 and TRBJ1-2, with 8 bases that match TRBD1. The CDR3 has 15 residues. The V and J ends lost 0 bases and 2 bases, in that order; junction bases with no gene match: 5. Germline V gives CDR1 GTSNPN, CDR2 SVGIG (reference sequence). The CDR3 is CAWSVLTGGNYGYTF. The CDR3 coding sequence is TGTGCCTGGAGTGTACTAACAGGGGGGAACTATGGCTACACCTTC.

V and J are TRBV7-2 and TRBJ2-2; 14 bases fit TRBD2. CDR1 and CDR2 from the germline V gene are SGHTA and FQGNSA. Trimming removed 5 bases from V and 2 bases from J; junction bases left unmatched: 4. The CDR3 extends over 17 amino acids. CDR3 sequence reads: CASSVGLAGANTGELFF. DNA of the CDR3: TGTGCCAGCAGCGTGGGACTAGCGGGAGCAAACACCGGGGAGCTGTTTTTT.